The 26 T cell receptor beta chains listed next were all sequenced from one sample in a study of PD-1 blockade in classical Hodgkin lymphoma. Each patient's relapse followed autologous stem cell transplantation, and brentuximab vedotin exposure varied. Sequencing was performed with immunoSEQ multiplex PCR; in TCRdb, only in-frame clones are kept and a portion is missing. The table includes fewer than 110,000 clones, 80% to 90% detected once. The input for sequencing was peripheral blood mononuclear cells (PBMCs), taken before the second cycle of nivolumab. Receptors originate from a human donor with classical Hodgkin lymphoma.

The J gene is TRBJ2-7, the V gene TRBV5-1; D is possibly TRBD1 (5 bases). The CDR3 totals 15 residues. CDR1 and CDR2 (germline): SGHRS, YFSETQ. V lost 0 bases to trimming and J lost 0 bases, with 10 bases between them. This CDR3 reads CASSLVYRNSYEQYF. CDR3 in DNA: TGCGCCAGCAGCTTGGTATACAGGAACTCCTACGAGCAGTACTTC.

The CDR3 DNA reads TGTGCCAGCAGTTACTATAGCGGAGAGACCCAGTACTTC. Translated: CASSYYSGETQYF. The V and J genes are TRBV6-5 and TRBJ2-5; D possibly corresponds to TRBD2 (6 bases). Germline assignment: CDR1 MNHEY and CDR2 SVGAGI. Trimming pared 1 base from V and 4 bases from J, leaving 7 bases between. CDR3 size: 13 residues.

The chain uses TRBV5-1 and TRBJ1-3; D remains ambiguous. The V end lost 1 base, the J end lost 4 bases, and 6 bases lay between the germline ends. Germline CDR1 reads SGHRS; CDR2 reads YFSETQ. CDR3 size: 13 residues. CDR3 nucleotides: TGCGCCAGCAGCTTGTGGCAGGGAAACACCATATATTTT. This sequence encodes CASSLWQGNTIYF.

The chain couples TRBV6-5 to TRBJ2-7, with no clear D. The CDR3 extends over 14 amino acids. The V gene's germline CDR1 is MNHEY and CDR2 SVGAGI. Trimming cost V 0 bases and J 5 bases, with 11 bases left between them. In nucleotides, the CDR3 is TGTGCCAGCAGTTACTCGAGAAACCCCCACGAGCAGTACTTC. The encoded protein is CASSYSRNPHEQYF.

The rearrangement joins TRBV10-2 to TRBJ2-5; 8 nucleotides match TRBD2. V was pared by 2 bases and J by 3 bases, with 5 bases of the junction left unmatched. This CDR3 region has 15 residues. CDR1 is WSHSY, CDR2 SAAADI, per germline. CDR3 sequence: CASSEVAGLKETQYF. The DNA of the CDR3 is TGCGCCAGCAGTGAGGTAGCGGGGCTCAAAGAGACCCAGTACTTC.

V gene TRBV28 combines with J gene TRBJ2-1, with 11 bases matching TRBD1. Trimming cost V 6 bases and J 9 bases; bases outside gene matches: 13. Germline V gives CDR1 MDHEN, CDR2 SYDVKM. The CDR3 spans 16 residues. CDR3 sequence: CASRQIWGQGEFEQFF. The CDR3, as DNA: TGTGCCAGCAGACAAATCTGGGGACAGGGGGAATTTGAGCAGTTCTTC.

This clone was observed a few times. The chain is built from TRBV2 and TRBJ2-1, with D perhaps matching TRBD2 (7 bases). CDR3 length: 14 residues. Germline V lookup: CDR1 SNHLY, CDR2 FYNNEI. With 6 bases removed from V and 10 bases from J, the gap between germline ends came to 19 bases. The CDR3 region has the DNA TGTGCCAGCAGGGGTCCGGGGGGCGCCGGGGAGCAGTTCTTC. Its protein is CASRGPGGAGEQFF. The whole variable domain, remainder taken from reference TRBV2 and TRBJ2-1, is EPEVTQTPSHQVTQMGQEVILRCVPISNHLYFYWYRQILGQKVEFLVSFYNNEISEKSEIFDDQFSVERPDGSNFTLKIRSTKLEDSAMYFCASRGPGGAGEQFFGPGTRLTVL.

The chain couples TRBV28 to TRBJ1-1; D might be TRBD1 (6 bases). CDR1 is MDHEN, CDR2 SYDVKM, per germline. The V and J ends lost 7 bases and 0 bases respectively, with 12 bases between them. The CDR3 is made up of 14 amino acids. The CDR3 loop reads CASTETGLNTEAFF. The CDR3 nucleotides are TGTGCCAGCACCGAGACAGGCCTGAACACTGAAGCTTTCTTT.

The chain joins TRBV6-1 to TRBJ1-1; D gene unclear. The V and J ends lost 8 bases and 3 bases respectively, with 13 bases between them. This CDR3 has 13 residues. Germline V gene lookup returns CDR1 MNHNS and CDR2 SASEGT. The CDR3 loop is CASSRSADTEAFF. DNA for the CDR3: TGTGCCAGCTCTCGGTCGGCCGACACTGAAGCTTTCTTT.

V and J are TRBV4-3 and TRBJ1-2; maybe TRBD1 (5 bases). The CDR3 extends over 15 amino acids. Trimming removed 4 bases from V and 1 base from J, with 13 bases in between. Germline assignment: CDR1 LGHNA and CDR2 YSLEER. The CDR3 here is CASSPVGTDNYGYTF. The CDR3 coding sequence is TGCGCCAGCAGCCCCGTCGGGACTGATAACTATGGCTACACCTTC.

The chain joins TRBV5-1 to TRBJ2-3; TRBD2 matches at 8 bases. The CDR3 covers 16 residues. V was clipped by 4 bases and J by 2 bases; unmatched bases: 9. CDR1 and CDR2 from the germline V gene are SGHRS and YFSETQ. In nucleotides, the CDR3 is TGCGCCAGCAGCCCTAGAGCAGCGGGGGTCACAGATACGCAGTATTTT. It specifies CASSPRAAGVTDTQYF. Based on the CDR3 plus reference TRBV5-1 and TRBJ2-3, the full variable domain is KAGVTQTPRYLIKTRGQQVTLSCSPISGHRSVSWYQQTPGQGLQFLFEYFSETQRNKGNFPGRFSGRQFSNSRSEMNVSTLELGDSALYLCASSPRAAGVTDTQYFGPGTRLTVL.

The V call is TRBV11-2, the J call TRBJ2-7, with 12 bases identical to TRBD2. The germline V gene encodes CDR1 SGHAT and CDR2 FQNNGV. The CDR3 loop spans 16 amino acids. J gave up 5 bases and V 1 base, and 6 bases lay outside the gene matches. CDR3 in amino acids: CASSLGGLAGYNEQYF. The CDR3 bases are TGTGCCAGCAGCTTAGGCGGACTAGCGGGGTACAACGAGCAGTACTTC.

The chain recombines TRBV6-5 with TRBJ1-3; D is undetermined. The CDR3 sequence is 15 residues long. Trimming cost V 7 bases and J 0 bases, with 13 bases left between them. Germline values: CDR1 MNHEY, CDR2 SVGAGI. CDR3: CASKGATTSGNTIYF. The CDR3 coding sequence is TGTGCCAGCAAAGGAGCAACCACCTCTGGAAACACCATATATTTT.

V is TRBV9 and J is TRBJ2-3; tentatively, D is TRBD2 (5 bases). Germline V lookup: CDR1 SGDLS, CDR2 YYNGEE. The length of the CDR3 is 14 residues. V gave up 4 bases and J gave up 2 bases, with 11 bases separating them. The DNA of the CDR3 is TGTGCCAGCAGCTCCAGCGGATCCACAGATACGCAGTATTTT. Translating gives CASSSSGSTDTQYF.

The chain has TRBV6-5 and TRBJ2-2, with 9 bases fitting TRBD2. Germline V gene data show CDR1 as MNHEY and CDR2 as SVGAGI. The CDR3 has 16 amino acids. Unmatched junction bases numbered 6, after V lost 0 bases and J lost 7 bases. The chain's CDR3 is CASSYSLAGGLGELFF. The DNA of the CDR3 is TGTGCCAGCAGTTACTCCTTGGCGGGGGGGCTCGGGGAGCTGTTTTTT.

As to this clone: Other DNA sequences within the sample encode an identical CDR3. The chain uses TRBV7-2 and TRBJ2-3; D remains unclear. V gave up 1 base and J gave up 0 bases, with 2 bases separating them. Germline loops: CDR1 SGHTA, CDR2 FQGNSA. The CDR3 covers 13 residues. The CDR3 nucleotides are TGTGCCAGCAGCTTAGTCAGCACAGATACGCAGTATTTT. It encodes CASSLVSTDTQYF.

V is TRBV18 and J is TRBJ1-4; D possibly corresponds to TRBD1 (6 bases). This CDR3 has 15 residues. CDR1 and CDR2 (germline): KGHSH, LQKENI. The ends were cut back, 3 bases at V and 0 bases at J, with 8 bases in the middle. The CDR3 is CASSPRGSTNEKLFF. The DNA for the CDR3 is TGTGCCAGCTCACCCAGGGGTTCAACTAATGAAAAACTGTTTTTT.

The chain is built from TRBV30 and TRBJ2-7; TRBD1 matches 9 bases. CDR3 length: 13 amino acids. CDR1 is GTSNPN, CDR2 SVGIG, per germline (reference sequence). V trimming: 6 bases; J trimming: 7 bases; junction bases outside the gene matches: 10. The CDR3 loop is CACIGTGLGEQYF. The DNA for the CDR3 is TGTGCCTGTATAGGGACAGGGTTAGGGGAGCAGTACTTC.

In this sample, this clone turned up once. V and J are TRBV10-3 and TRBJ2-7; 10 nucleotides agree with TRBD1. Germline CDR1 ENHRY, CDR2 SYGVKD. The CDR3 runs to 14 residues. The J segment lost 7 bases and the V segment lost 10 bases, leaving 13 bases of the junction unmatched. The CDR3 nucleotides are TGTGCCACCCTAGCTGGACAGGGGGTCAGTGAGCAGTACTTC. It translates to CATLAGQGVSEQYF.

The rearrangement joins TRBV11-2 to TRBJ2-5; D may match TRBD1 or TRBD2 (5 bases each). Trimming removed 3 bases from V and 5 bases from J, with 10 bases in between. Germline lookup yields CDR1 SGHAT and CDR2 FQNNGV. The CDR3 consists of 13 residues. The CDR3 reads CASSFPEGETQYF. DNA of the CDR3: TGTGCCAGCAGCTTCCCCGAGGGGGAGACCCAGTACTTC.

This chain joins TRBV9 and TRBJ2-2, with 10 bases that match TRBD1. CDR3 length: 16 amino acids. The ends lost 0 bases at V and 5 bases at J; junction bases unmatched: 4. Germline CDR1 is SGDLS and CDR2 is YYNGEE. The CDR3: CASSVVGQGVTGELFF. CDR3 coding DNA: TGTGCCAGCAGCGTAGTTGGACAGGGGGTAACCGGGGAGCTGTTTTTT.

This chain connects TRBV27 to TRBJ1-2, with D perhaps matching TRBD1 (5 bases). The CDR3 has 15 amino acids. V gave up 1 base and J gave up 5 bases, with 14 bases separating them. Germline-derived CDR1 and CDR2 are MNHEY and SMNVEV (reference sequence). The CDR3 protein is CASSLLQGGNYGYTF. The DNA for the CDR3 is TGTGCCAGCAGTTTATTGCAGGGAGGGAATTATGGCTACACCTTC.

This chain joins TRBV7-9 and TRBJ1-1; D uncertain. The CDR3 consists of 12 residues. The V end was cut by 4 bases, the J end by 3 bases, with 6 bases between. From germline, CDR1 is SEHNR and CDR2 FQNEAQ (reference sequence). The CDR3 DNA reads TGTGCCAGCAGCTCCAAGCACACTGAAGCTTTCTTT. This codes for CASSSKHTEAFF.

This clone was detected a few times. The chain couples TRBV5-1 to TRBJ1-4, with TRBD1 as a possible D gene (6 bases). Trimming removed 2 bases from V and 4 bases from J, with 12 bases in between. This CDR3 spans 15 amino acids. Germline V lookup: CDR1 SGHRS, CDR2 YFSETQ. The DNA for the CDR3 is TGCGCCAGCAGCTTCGCGACAGGCTTTAATGAAAAACTGTTTTTT. Its translation: CASSFATGFNEKLFF.

This clone showed up just once. The rearrangement uses TRBV7-8 and TRBJ2-4, with 7 bases aligning to TRBD1. CDR3 length: 16 residues. Germline V gene data show CDR1 as SGHVS and CDR2 as FQNEAQ. V was clipped by 5 bases and J by 0 bases; unmatched bases: 7. The CDR3 DNA is TGTGCCAGCAGCCCCGGGACAGTAATAGCCAAAAACATTCAGTACTTC. Protein: CASSPGTVIAKNIQYF.

This clone showed up just once. The chain has TRBV19 and TRBJ2-6; D remains unclear. The V end was cut by 3 bases, the J end by 0 bases, with 15 bases between. The CDR3 is 18 residues long. The germline CDR1 and CDR2 sequences are LNHDA and SQIVND (reference sequence). The CDR3 nucleotides are TGTGCCAGTAGTATCCTGGGGTCCCCTTCCTCTGGGGCCAACGTCCTGACTTTC. Protein sequence: CASSILGSPSSGANVLTF.